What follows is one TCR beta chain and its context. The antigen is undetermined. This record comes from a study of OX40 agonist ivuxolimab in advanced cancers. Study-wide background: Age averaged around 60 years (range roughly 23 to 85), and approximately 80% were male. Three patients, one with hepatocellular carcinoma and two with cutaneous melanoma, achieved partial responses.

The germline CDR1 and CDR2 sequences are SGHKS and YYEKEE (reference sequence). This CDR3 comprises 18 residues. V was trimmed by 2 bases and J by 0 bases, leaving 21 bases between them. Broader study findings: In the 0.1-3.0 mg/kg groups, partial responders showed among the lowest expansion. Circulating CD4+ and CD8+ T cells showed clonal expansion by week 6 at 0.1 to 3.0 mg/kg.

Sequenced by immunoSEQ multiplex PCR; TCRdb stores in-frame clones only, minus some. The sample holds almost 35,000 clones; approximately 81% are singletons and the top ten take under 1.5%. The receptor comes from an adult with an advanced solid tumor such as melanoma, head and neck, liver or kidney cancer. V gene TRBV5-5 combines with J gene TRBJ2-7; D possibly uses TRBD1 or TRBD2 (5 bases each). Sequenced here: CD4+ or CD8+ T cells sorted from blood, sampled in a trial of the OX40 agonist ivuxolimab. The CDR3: CASSFFLLGRKLSYEQYF. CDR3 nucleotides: TGTGCCAGCAGCTTCTTTTTACTGGGACGGAAACTCTCCTACGAGCAGTACTTC.